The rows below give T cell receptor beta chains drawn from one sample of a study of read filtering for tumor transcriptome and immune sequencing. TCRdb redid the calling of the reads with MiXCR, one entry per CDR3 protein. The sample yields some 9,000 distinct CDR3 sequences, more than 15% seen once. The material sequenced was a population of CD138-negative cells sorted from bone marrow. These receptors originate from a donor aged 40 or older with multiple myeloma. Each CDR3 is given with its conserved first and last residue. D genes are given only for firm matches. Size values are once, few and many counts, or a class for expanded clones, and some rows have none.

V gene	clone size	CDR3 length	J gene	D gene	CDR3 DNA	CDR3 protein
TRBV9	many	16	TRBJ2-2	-	TGTGCCAGCAGCGTACTAGGACTTGCGAACACCGGGGAGCTGTTTTTT	CASSVLGLANTGELFF
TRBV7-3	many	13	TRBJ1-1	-	TGTGCCAGCAGCTTAACACCAAACACTGAAGCTTTCTTT	CASSLTPNTEAFF
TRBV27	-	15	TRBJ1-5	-	TGTGCCAGCAGGAGACAGACATATAGCGATCAGCCCCAGCATTTT	CASRRQTYSDQPQHF
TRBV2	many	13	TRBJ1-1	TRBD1	TGTGCCAGCAGGGCAGGGGGGGAGACTGAAGCTTTCTTT	CASRAGGETEAFF
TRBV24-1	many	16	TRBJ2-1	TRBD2	TGTGCCACCAGTGACACTAGCGGGAGGGAGGACAATGAGCAGTTCTTC	CATSDTSGREDNEQFF
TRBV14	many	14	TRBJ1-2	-	TGTGCCAGCAGCCCGGGACGGAATAACTATGGCTACACCTTC	CASSPGRNNYGYTF
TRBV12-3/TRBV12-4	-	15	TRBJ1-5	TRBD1	TGTGCCAGCAGTTTAGGGGGACAGGGGGTCCAGCCCCAGCATTTT	CASSLGGQGVQPQHF
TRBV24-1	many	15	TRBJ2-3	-	TGTGCCACCAGTGAAAATACGCCGCGGGGAGATACGCAGTATTTT	CATSENTPRGDTQYF
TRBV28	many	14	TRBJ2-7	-	TGTGCCAGCAGTTCGCCCACTAGCTCCTACGAGCAGTACTTC	CASSSPTSSYEQYF
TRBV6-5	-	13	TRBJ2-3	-	TGTGCCAGCAGGCCCGCACTCACAGATACGCAGTATTTT	CASRPALTDTQYF
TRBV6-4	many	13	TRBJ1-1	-	TGTGCCAGCAGTGTAGGGTTGAACACTGAAGCTTTCTTT	CASSVGLNTEAFF
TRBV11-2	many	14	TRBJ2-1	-	TGTGCCAGCAGCTTAGCCACCAGCTTGAGCACTACGTTCTTC	CASSLATSLSTTFF
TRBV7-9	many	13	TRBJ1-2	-	TGTGCCAGCAGCTTAGGAATGAACTATGGCTACACCTTC	CASSLGMNYGYTF
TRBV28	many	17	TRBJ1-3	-	TGTGCCAGCAGTTTCCTGGACGGGGGATCCTCTGGAAACACCATATATTTT	CASSFLDGGSSGNTIYF
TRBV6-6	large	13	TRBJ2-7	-	TGTGCCAGCAGCCTGGCCTTCTCCTACGAGCAGTACTTC	CASSLAFSYEQYF
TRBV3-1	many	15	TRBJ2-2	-	TGTGCCAGCAGCCAGGGGCAAGCTGGCACCGGGGAGCTGTTTTTT	CASSQGQAGTGELFF
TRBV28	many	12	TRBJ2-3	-	TGTGCCAGCCTTCGTGGGCGAGATACGCAGTATTTT	CASLRGRDTQYF
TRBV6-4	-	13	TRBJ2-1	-	TGTGCCAGCAGTGTGGGTCGAGACAATGAGCAGTTCTTC	CASSVGRDNEQFF
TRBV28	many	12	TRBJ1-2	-	TGTGCCAGCTTCGATTTGAACTATGGCTACACCTTC	CASFDLNYGYTF
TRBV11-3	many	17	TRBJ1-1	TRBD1	TGTGCCAGCAGCCCCGGACAGGGGGCGCCGGGGAACACTGAAGCTTTCTTT	CASSPGQGAPGNTEAFF
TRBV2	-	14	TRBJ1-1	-	TGTGCCAGCATTGCTACGGGTGAAGGGACTGAAGCTTTCTTT	CASIATGEGTEAFF
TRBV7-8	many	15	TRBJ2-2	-	TGTGCCAGCAGCCCAAGGACGGGGTACACCGGGGAGCTGTTTTTT	CASSPRTGYTGELFF
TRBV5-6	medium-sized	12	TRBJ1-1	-	TGTGCCAGCAGCCACTGGAACACTGAAGCTTTCTTT	CASSHWNTEAFF
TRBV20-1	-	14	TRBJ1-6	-	TGCAGTGCTCCTCTAGGTAGGGTTAGTTCACCCCTCCACTTT	CSAPLGRVSSPLHF
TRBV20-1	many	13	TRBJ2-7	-	TGCAGTGCTAGATCACAGGGTCTCTCCGGGCAGTACTTC	CSARSQGLSGQYF
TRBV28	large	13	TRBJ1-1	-	TGTGCCAGCAGTTTAGCTAGGATCGGGCGAGCTTTCTTT	CASSLARIGRAFF
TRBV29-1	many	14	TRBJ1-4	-	TGCAGCGTTGAGGTGGACGCAACTAATGAAAAACTGTTTTTT	CSVEVDATNEKLFF
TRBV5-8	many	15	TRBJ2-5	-	TGTGCCAGCAGCTTGGGGCAACCGGGGGAGGTAGCCCAGTACTTC	CASSLGQPGEVAQYF
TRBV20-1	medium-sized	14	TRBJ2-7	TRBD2	TGCAGTGCTTGGACTAGCGGGAGCTCCTACGAGCAGTACTTC	CSAWTSGSSYEQYF
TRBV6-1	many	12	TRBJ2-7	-	TGTGCCAGCAGTACAGGAGCCTACGAGCAGTACTTC	CASSTGAYEQYF
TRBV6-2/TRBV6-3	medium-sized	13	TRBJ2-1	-	TGTGCCAGCAGCTATAGCGGAAACAATGAGCAGTTCTTC	CASSYSGNNEQFF